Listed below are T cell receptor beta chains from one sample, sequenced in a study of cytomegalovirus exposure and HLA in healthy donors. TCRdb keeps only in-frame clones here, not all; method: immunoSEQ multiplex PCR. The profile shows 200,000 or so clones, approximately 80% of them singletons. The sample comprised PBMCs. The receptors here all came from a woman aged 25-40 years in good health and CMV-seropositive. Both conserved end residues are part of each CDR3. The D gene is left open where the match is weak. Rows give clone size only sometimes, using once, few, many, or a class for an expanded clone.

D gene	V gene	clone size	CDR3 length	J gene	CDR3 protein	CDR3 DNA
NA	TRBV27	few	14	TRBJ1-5	CASSLSTGNQPQHF	TGTGCCAGCAGTTTATCGACAGGCAATCAGCCCCAGCATTTT
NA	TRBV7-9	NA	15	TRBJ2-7	CASSLDLDFSYEQYF	TGTGCCAGCAGCTTGGATCTGGACTTCTCCTACGAGCAGTACTTC
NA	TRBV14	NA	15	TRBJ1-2	CASSQDYYSNYGYTF	TGTGCCAGCAGCCAAGATTATTACAGTAACTATGGCTACACCTTC
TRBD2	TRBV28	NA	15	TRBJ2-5	CASSLSGRPGETQYF	TGTGCCAGCAGTCTAAGCGGGAGGCCGGGAGAGACCCAGTACTTC
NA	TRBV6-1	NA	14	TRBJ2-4	CASSEALVQGLLNF	TGTGCCAGCAGTGAAGCGCTGGTCCAGGGTTTGTTAAACTTC
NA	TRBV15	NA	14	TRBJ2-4	CATSGGPTGNIQYF	TGTGCCACCAGCGGGGGCCCCACGGGGAACATTCAGTACTTC
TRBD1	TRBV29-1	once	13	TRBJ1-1	CSATGGVNTEAFF	TGCAGCGCCACAGGGGGTGTAAACACTGAAGCTTTCTTT
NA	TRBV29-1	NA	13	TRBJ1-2	CSVGMGGDYGYTF	TGCAGCGTTGGTATGGGGGGTGACTATGGCTACACCTTC
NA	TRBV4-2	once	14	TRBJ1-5	CASSQTRSNQPQHF	TGTGCCAGCAGCCAGACCAGGAGCAATCAGCCCCAGCATTTT
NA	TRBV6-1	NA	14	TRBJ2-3	CASSPLVGTDTQYF	TGTGCCAGCAGTCCTTTAGTCGGCACAGATACGCAGTATTTT
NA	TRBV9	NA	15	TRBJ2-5	CASSVDHSPRETQYF	TGTGCCAGCAGCGTAGACCATTCCCCTCGGGAGACCCAGTACTTC
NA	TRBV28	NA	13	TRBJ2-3	CASSSAQGDTQYF	TGTGCCAGCAGTTCCGCCCAGGGGGATACGCAGTATTTT
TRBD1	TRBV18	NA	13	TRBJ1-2	CASFRDRGDGYTF	TGTGCCAGCTTCCGGGACAGGGGAGATGGCTACACCTTC
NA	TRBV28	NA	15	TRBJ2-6	CASSFGGPGANVLTF	TGTGCCAGCAGTTTCGGAGGGCCTGGGGCCAACGTCCTGACTTTC
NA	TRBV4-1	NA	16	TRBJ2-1	CASSQEGTGAGNEQFF	TGCGCCAGCAGCCAAGAGGGGACGGGAGCAGGTAATGAGCAGTTCTTC
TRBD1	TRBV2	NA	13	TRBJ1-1	CASSVGTGYEAFF	TGTGCCAGCAGTGTCGGGACAGGATATGAAGCTTTCTTT